Each of the 19 T cell receptor beta chains below was sequenced from the same sample in a study of blood T cells in healthy people across ages (dated by TCRdb to about 2015). The library was obtained by 5' RACE. Instrument on record: Illumina HiSeq 2500. The second PCR ran for roughly 7 to 11 cycles and used a J-beta primer mix along with a sample-barcoded 5' primer. Using fastp at Q25 and MiXCR, TCRdb reprocessed the public reads and kept productive beta chains. Rows are combined by CDR3 protein, so each entry shows the most common genes and DNA. The sample table holds 650,000 to 1,000,000 distinct CDR3 sequences, of which around 36% were seen once. The ten largest clones add up to about an eighth of the sample. The sequenced material came from blood. The receptors stem from a man aged 18 to 29 in good health.

This clonotype came up many times. The gene calls are TRBV9 and TRBJ1-2; D gene unclear. With 3 bases removed from V and 6 bases from J, the gap between germline ends came to 9 bases. CDR1 and CDR2 from the germline V gene are SGDLS and YYNGEE. This CDR3 contains 12 residues. The CDR3 region is CASSEGEDGYTF. Written as DNA, the CDR3 is TGTGCCAGCAGCGAAGGCGAGGATGGCTACACCTTC.

The V and J genes are TRBV5-1 and TRBJ1-5; weak D call: TRBD1 (5 bases). Per the germline V gene, CDR1 is SGHRS and CDR2 is YFSETQ. This CDR3 comprises 17 residues. V lost 3 bases to trimming and J lost 1 base, with 17 bases between them. DNA of the CDR3: TGCGCCAGCAGCTATTACCCCCCCCGGGACAGCAATCAGCCCCAGCATTTT. It translates to CASSYYPPRDSNQPQHF.

This clonotype was recorded a few times. The chain links TRBV19 to TRBJ2-1; possibly TRBD1 or TRBD2 for D (5 bases each). The CDR3 sequence is 12 residues long. Trimming left V 3 bases short and J 9 bases short, with 9 bases between. Germline-derived CDR1 and CDR2 are LNHDA and SQIVND (reference sequence). Here the CDR3 reads CASSIGAVEQFF. For the CDR3, the DNA is TGTGCCAGTAGTATCGGGGCGGTTGAGCAGTTCTTC.

This clonotype was counted between two and nine times. V is TRBV5-1 and J is TRBJ2-5; perhaps TRBD2 as D (6 bases). The CDR3 covers 14 residues. Trimming pared 5 bases from V and 1 base from J, leaving 12 bases between. Germline loops: CDR1 SGHRS, CDR2 YFSETQ. This CDR3 reads CASREGTFQETQYF. In nucleotides, the CDR3 is TGCGCCAGCAGGGAGGGGACCTTCCAAGAGACCCAGTACTTC.

V gene TRBV6-5 combines with J gene TRBJ1-1; 10 bases line up with TRBD1. V lost 5 bases to trimming and J lost 1 base; unmatched junction nucleotides: 4. The length of the CDR3 is 15 residues. Per the germline V gene, CDR1 is MNHEY and CDR2 is SVGAGI. CDR3 in DNA: TGTGCCAGCAGTAACGGACAGGGGGGGAACACTGAAGCTTTCTTT. This sequence encodes CASSNGQGGNTEAFF.

This clonotype turned up a few times. V and J are TRBV7-8 and TRBJ1-5, with unresolved D. CDR1 and CDR2 from the germline V gene are SGHVS and FQNEAQ. Between the trimmed V and J ends, which lost 5 bases and 5 bases, there was a span of 13 bases. This CDR3 has 14 residues. The CDR3 bases are TGTGCCAGCAGCAATCCCCTGGGTGATCAGCCCCAGCATTTT. Translated: CASSNPLGDQPQHF.

This clonotype was seen only once. Possible read error: a much larger clone is one base away. The chain has TRBV20-1 and TRBJ2-3, with TRBD2 identical over 9 bases. The CDR3 contains 16 residues. Germline V gene lookup returns CDR1 DFQATT and CDR2 SNEGSKA (reference sequence). As DNA, the CDR3 is TGCAGTGCCCCGCCTCGGACTAGCGAGTTCACAGATACGCGGTATTTT. This encodes CSAPPRTSEFTDTRYF.

This clonotype occurred a few times. The chain couples TRBV5-6 to TRBJ1-4; D gene ambiguous. Trimming took 3 bases from V and 1 from J, leaving 7 bases between them. CDR3 length: 14 amino acids. Looked up from germline, CDR1 is SGHDT and CDR2 is YYEEEE. CDR3 protein: CASSSVGTNEKLFF. As DNA, the CDR3 is TGTGCCAGCAGCTCCGTAGGAACTAATGAAAAACTGTTTTTT.

This clonotype was counted between two and nine times. This chain joins TRBV24-1 and TRBJ2-3; D may match TRBD1 or TRBD2 (5 bases each). Per germline, CDR1 KGHDR and CDR2 SFDVKD. V shed 7 bases and J shed 0 bases, with 13 bases lying between them. The CDR3 runs to 15 residues. The CDR3 sequence: CATRQRDGSTDTQYF. CDR3 coding DNA: TGTGCCACCAGACAACGGGACGGAAGCACAGATACGCAGTATTTT.

This clonotype has only a few counts. The V call is TRBV9, the J call TRBJ2-3; D uncertain. V lost 4 bases, J lost 2 bases, and 8 bases lay in between. The CDR3 length is 13 residues. The V gene's germline CDR1 is SGDLS and CDR2 YYNGEE. CDR3 region: CASSIPHTDTQYF. The CDR3 DNA follows: TGTGCCAGCAGCATCCCCCACACAGATACGCAGTATTTT.

There are a few counts of this clonotype. The chain recombines TRBV5-1 with TRBJ1-1, with D unresolved. There are 15 residues in the CDR3. Looked up from germline, CDR1 is SGHRS and CDR2 is YFSETQ. V dropped 1 base and J dropped 0 bases, with 10 bases sitting between them. The CDR3 DNA reads as TGCGCCAGCAGCTTGAGCGGTGATATGAACACTGAAGCTTTCTTT. Its protein product is CASSLSGDMNTEAFF.

The chain couples TRBV20-1 to TRBJ1-5; D perhaps matches TRBD1 (6 bases). This CDR3 comprises 15 residues. CDR1 DFQATT and CDR2 SNEGSKA come from the germline V gene (reference sequence). The V end was cut by 0 bases, the J end by 1 base, with 10 bases between. CDR3 protein: CSARDVQGSNQPQHF. The CDR3 DNA reads TGCAGTGCTAGAGATGTACAGGGAAGCAATCAGCCCCAGCATTTT.

The chain employs TRBV20-1 and TRBJ2-1, with a possible D match to TRBD1 (6 bases). V lost 0 bases to trimming and J lost 9 bases, with 18 bases between them. This CDR3 comprises 15 residues. Germline CDR1 DFQATT, CDR2 SNEGSKA (reference sequence). CDR3 DNA: TGCAGTGCTAGAGATCTCTTGGGCGTAGGGGGTGAGCAGTTCTTC. It translates to CSARDLLGVGGEQFF.

This clonotype was recorded a few times. The chain links TRBV10-3 to TRBJ1-6; no clear D gene. Germline CDR1 and CDR2: ENHRY and SYGVKD. CDR3 length: 13 amino acids. Trimming shortened V by 2 bases and J by 9 bases, and 8 bases separated the two germline ends. The CDR3 DNA reads as TGTGCCATCAGTGAGCCGGGGATTTCACCCCTCCACTTT. Its translation is CAISEPGISPLHF.

With respect to this clonotype: This may arise from a read error, as a much more abundant clone is one base away. The chain couples TRBV20-1 to TRBJ1-6; 7 positions agree with TRBD1. There are 14 residues in the CDR3. V shed 2 bases and J 7 bases; nucleotides not matched to a gene: 5. The V gene's germline CDR1 is DFQATT and CDR2 SNEGSKA (reference sequence). CDR3 region: CSARPGQKNSPLHF. The CDR3 DNA sequence: TGCAGTGCTAGACCGGGACAGAAGAATTCACCCCTCCACTTT.

The CDR3 bases are TGTGCCAGCGGTGGGACGGTCTCCTACGAGCAGTACTTC. This encodes CASGGTVSYEQYF. The chain carries TRBV9 and TRBJ2-7, with D perhaps TRBD1 or TRBD2 (5 bases each). This CDR3 is built from 13 residues. V dropped 7 bases and J dropped 0 bases, with 11 bases sitting between them. Germline CDR1 is SGDLS and CDR2 is YYNGEE.

In its sample, this clonotype was seen a few times. The rearrangement links TRBV12-3 or TRBV12-4 to TRBJ2-2, with 9 bases fitting TRBD1. The CDR3 runs 14 residues. J gave up 5 bases and V 6 bases, and 4 bases lay outside the gene matches. The CDR3 reads CASSLTGGTGELFF. The DNA of the CDR3 is TGTGCCAGCAGCTTGACAGGGGGGACCGGGGAGCTGTTTTTT.

This clonotype was recorded many times. V usage is TRBV29-1 and J usage is TRBJ2-5; 10 nucleotides align to TRBD1. With V trimmed by 7 bases and J by 4 bases, 12 bases remained unmatched. The CDR3 runs to 15 residues. Germline V gene data show CDR1 as SQVTM and CDR2 as ANQGSEA. The CDR3 is CSAGTFGQGGETQYF. CDR3 sequence (DNA): TGCAGCGCTGGGACCTTTGGACAGGGGGGAGAGACCCAGTACTTC.

The chain is built from TRBV5-1 and TRBJ1-5, with D possibly TRBD1 on 5 matching bases. CDR3 length: 17 amino acids. Germline CDR1 SGHRS, CDR2 YFSETQ. The ends were cut back, 0 bases at V and 2 bases at J, with 15 bases in the middle. The CDR3 protein is CASSLGGTDTRNQPQHF. The CDR3 DNA sequence: TGCGCCAGCAGCTTGGGGGGGACTGACACGCGCAATCAGCCCCAGCATTTT.